This T cell receptor (beta chain) appears in the sequencing data of a study of blood T cells in healthy people across ages. There are a few counts of this clonotype. A sample-barcoded 5' primer and a J-beta primer mix were used in a second PCR of roughly 7 to 12 cycles. Per sample, CDR3-containing paired-end reads numbered at least 2.5 million. Each CDR3 protein gets one entry after TCRdb re-called the 5' RACE reads with MiXCR. The sample shows some 1 million distinct CDR3 sequences, 40% to 50% of them seen only once. Germline values: CDR1 MGHDK, CDR2 SYGVNS. This CDR3 comprises 12 residues. V lost 1 base, J lost 5 bases, and 5 bases lay in between.

The sample consisted of blood. This sequence was found in a woman in her fifties or sixties in good health. The V and J genes are TRBV25-1 and TRBJ2-5; no clear D. This CDR3 is CASSEFYETQYF. The CDR3 nucleotides are TGTGCCAGCAGTGAATTCTACGAGACCCAGTACTTC.